The next 27 T cell receptor beta chains were all read from a single sample in a study of shared T cell receptors in the human thymus. Here immunoSEQ multiplex PCR was the method, and the copy in TCRdb shows in-frame clones only, minus some. The sample comprises under 850,000 clones, 88% of which are singletons, and around 0.01% rests with the top ten. The same sample was also used in a study of human thymus T cells.

The sequencing input was thymocytes. The receptors derive from a boy less than two years old with a congenital heart defect.

The chain carries TRBV15 and TRBJ2-1; unclear D gene. Germline lookup yields CDR1 LNHNV and CDR2 YYDKDF (reference sequence). This CDR3 contains 14 residues. Between the trimmed V and J ends, which lost 0 bases and 8 bases, there was a span of 11 bases. Written as DNA, the CDR3 is TGTGCCACCAGCAGAGAATATCAGGTGGATGAGCAGTTCTTC. Translating gives CATSREYQVDEQFF.

The chain joins TRBV28 to TRBJ2-3, with 13 bases matching TRBD2. Losses at the gene ends were 11 bases for V and 2 bases for J; bases not matched to a gene: 25. The germline V gene has CDR1 MDHEN and CDR2 SYDVKM. This CDR3 spans 21 amino acids. The CDR3 nucleotides read TGTGCCTCAAGGGGACGACTCCCACTACTAGCGGGAGGGCGTTCCACAGATACGCAGTATTTT. It encodes CASRGRLPLLAGGRSTDTQYF.

The chain combines TRBV28 with TRBJ2-1, with 11 bases aligning to TRBD2. V dropped 5 bases and J dropped 2; count of bases not matched to a gene: 5. The CDR3 runs to 16 residues. Germline V CDR1 and CDR2: MDHEN, SYDVKM. CDR3 DNA: TGTGCCAGCAGTCCCAGACTAGCGGGACCCTACAATGAGCAGTTCTTC. It yields the protein CASSPRLAGPYNEQFF. Filled out from reference TRBV28 and TRBJ2-1, the complete variable domain reads DVKVTQSSRYLVKRTGEKVFLECVQDMDHENMFWYRQDPGLGLRLIYFSYDVKMKEKGDIPEGYSVSREKKERFSLILESASTNQTSMYLCASSPRLAGPYNEQFFGPGTRLTVL.

This clone was detected once. The V call is TRBV10-3, the J call TRBJ2-2, with TRBD1 matching over 10 bases. From germline, CDR1 is ENHRY and CDR2 SYGVKD. V was clipped by 0 bases and J by 7 bases; unmatched bases: 8. CDR3 length: 17 residues. Written as DNA, the CDR3 is TGTGCCATCAGTGAGTCAGGGGGACAGGGGAAGCGCGGGGAGCTGTTTTTT. It codes for CAISESGGQGKRGELFF.

The chain recombines TRBV27 with TRBJ1-1; D not certain. V lost 0 bases and J 0 bases, leaving 8 bases between the germline ends. The germline gives CDR1 MNHEY, CDR2 SMNVEV (reference sequence). CDR3 length: 15 amino acids. The DNA of the CDR3 is TGTGCCAGCAGTTTATCGCCCGACATGAACACTGAAGCTTTCTTT. Translation: CASSLSPDMNTEAFF.

CDR3 protein: CASSQGGEKLFF. Written as DNA, the CDR3 is TGTGCCAGCAGCCAGGGAGGGGAAAAACTGTTTTTT. The chain employs TRBV7-9 and TRBJ1-4, with D perhaps TRBD1 (5 bases). CDR3 length: 12 amino acids. The germline CDR1 and CDR2 sequences are SEHNR and FQNEAQ (reference sequence). Trimming took off 5 bases at V and 8 bases at J, with 9 bases between the two ends.

DNA for the CDR3: TGTGCCAGCAGTCCACAGATTAGAGGACTATCCTACAATGAGCAGTTCTTC. Residues: CASSPQIRGLSYNEQFF. V is TRBV27 and J is TRBJ2-1, with D possibly being TRBD2 (6 bases). V lost 5 bases and J lost 1, with 18 bases in between. The length of the CDR3 is 17 residues. The germline V gene encodes CDR1 MNHEY and CDR2 SMNVEV (reference sequence).

This chain uses TRBV28 with TRBJ2-4; D possibly corresponds to TRBD1 (6 bases). V was pared by 2 bases and J by 0 bases, with 11 bases between. Looked up from germline, CDR1 is MDHEN and CDR2 is SYDVKM. The CDR3 has 16 amino acids. The CDR3 DNA sequence: TGTGCCAGCAGTTTAGGGGGCGGAATAGCCAAAAACATTCAGTACTTC. Protein product: CASSLGGGIAKNIQYF.

The chain joins TRBV12-5 to TRBJ2-7, with D tentatively TRBD2 (5 bases). Per germline, CDR1 LGHNT and CDR2 FRNRAP. V was trimmed by 0 bases and J by 0 bases, leaving 15 bases between them. This CDR3 region has 17 residues. CDR3 in DNA: TGTGCTAGTGGTTTGGTAAAGCGGCGGGTTGACTCCTACGAGCAGTACTTC. It translates to CASGLVKRRVDSYEQYF.

This chain connects TRBV6-4 to TRBJ1-5, with D possibly TRBD1 on 6 matching bases. V lost 6 bases and J lost 3, with 15 bases in between. Germline V lookup: CDR1 MRHNA, CDR2 SNTAGT. The CDR3 is made up of 15 amino acids. The CDR3 nucleotides read TGTGCCAGCAGGGTACACAGGGAAGTCAATCAGCCCCAGCATTTT. Translated: CASRVHREVNQPQHF.

The rearrangement joins TRBV9 to TRBJ2-2; 8 bases line up with TRBD1. This CDR3 contains 15 residues. Germline trimming cut 4 bases from V and 5 bases from J; bases unmatched to any gene: 7. Germline V gene lookup returns CDR1 SGDLS and CDR2 YYNGEE. Here the CDR3 reads CASSPEDRATGELFF. CDR3 DNA sequence: TGTGCCAGCAGCCCCGAGGACAGGGCGACCGGGGAGCTGTTTTTT.

This chain connects TRBV29-1 to TRBJ2-5, with TRBD1 as a possible D gene (6 bases). This CDR3 is 13 amino acids long. Germline V gene sequence: CDR1 SQVTM, CDR2 ANQGSEA. The ends were cut back, 2 bases at V and 3 bases at J, with 10 bases in the middle. The CDR3 bases are TGCAGCGTTGAACAGGGGCGGGAAGAGACCCAGTACTTC. Encoded protein: CSVEQGREETQYF.

The chain is built from TRBV29-1 and TRBJ2-3; D possibly corresponds to TRBD2 (9 bases). V lost 5 bases and J lost 6, with 21 bases in between. This CDR3 is 15 amino acids long. Germline V gives CDR1 SQVTM, CDR2 ANQGSEA. The CDR3 here is CSVQGAGGPSDTQYF. CDR3 sequence (DNA): TGCAGCGTTCAGGGGGCGGGAGGGCCATCCGATACGCAGTATTTT.

The genes are TRBV4-2 and TRBJ2-6; D is ambiguous. Deletions cut 3 bases from V and 0 bases from J, with 9 bases between. Germline CDR1 and CDR2: LGHNA and YNFKEQ. The CDR3 is 16 residues long. CDR3 protein: CASSQERISGANVLTF. The CDR3 DNA is TGTGCCAGCAGCCAGGAGAGGATCTCTGGGGCCAACGTCCTGACTTTC.

This chain connects TRBV11-2 to TRBJ2-7; D may be TRBD1 (7 bases). From germline, CDR1 is SGHAT and CDR2 FQNNGV. The CDR3 is 15 residues long. Trimming pared 2 bases from V and 3 bases from J, leaving 14 bases between. In DNA, the CDR3 is TGTGCCAGCAGCTTAAGGGGGGACAGATTCTACGAGCAGTACTTC. As protein: CASSLRGDRFYEQYF.

This clone was counted once. The chain recombines TRBV6-1 with TRBJ2-7; TRBD2 might be the D (5 bases). The CDR3 is 13 amino acids. Germline V CDR1 and CDR2: MNHNS, SASEGT. V was clipped by 10 bases and J by 3 bases, with 16 bases between them. Written as DNA, the CDR3 is TGTGCCACCTGGGAGAGGAATTTCTACGAGCAGTACTTC. Protein: CATWERNFYEQYF.

The chain combines TRBV4-3 with TRBJ2-4, with 12 bases identical to TRBD2. Trimming removed 2 bases from V and 3 bases from J; junction bases left unmatched: 8. Germline V lookup: CDR1 LGHNA, CDR2 YSLEER. The CDR3 length is 18 residues. This CDR3 reads CASSQSMGLAGFKNIQYF. CDR3 bases: TGCGCCAGCAGCCAATCTATGGGACTAGCGGGCTTCAAAAACATTCAGTACTTC.

The chain couples TRBV11-3 to TRBJ2-7; TRBD1 agrees at 10 bases. V shed 5 bases and J 4 bases; nucleotides not matched to a gene: 2. Germline CDR1 and CDR2: SGHNT and YENEEA. This CDR3 has 13 residues. As DNA, the CDR3 is TGTGCCAGCAGCCCGGGACAGGGGTACGAGCAGTACTTC. Its protein product is CASSPGQGYEQYF.

The chain carries TRBV6-1 and TRBJ1-2, with D possibly being TRBD1 (5 bases). In germline, CDR1 is MNHNS, CDR2 SASEGT. V dropped 2 bases and J dropped 2 bases, with 18 bases sitting between them. This CDR3 is 17 amino acids long. This CDR3 is CASSERSGGLWNYGYTF. The DNA for the CDR3 is TGTGCCAGCAGTGAAAGGTCTGGGGGACTGTGGAACTATGGCTACACCTTC.

This chain connects TRBV25-1 to TRBJ1-2, with D possibly matching TRBD1 (6 bases). This CDR3 spans 13 amino acids. The V end was cut by 7 bases, the J end by 6 bases, with 15 bases between. Germline V CDR1 and CDR2: MGHDK, SYGVNS. The CDR3 DNA reads as TGTGCCAGCATGAGTACGAGGACAGATGGCTACACCTTC. It encodes CASMSTRTDGYTF.

The CDR3 here is CASSPNRTYNEKLFF. The CDR3 DNA sequence: TGTGCCAGCAGTCCCAACAGGACCTATAATGAAAAACTGTTTTTT. The rearrangement joins TRBV28 to TRBJ1-4; TRBD1 might be the D (5 bases). Trimming shortened V by 5 bases and J by 4 bases, and 14 bases separated the two germline ends. Germline V lookup: CDR1 MDHEN, CDR2 SYDVKM. The CDR3 is made up of 15 amino acids.

J is TRBJ2-5 and V is TRBV28, with 10 bases lining up with TRBD1. The germline V gene encodes CDR1 MDHEN and CDR2 SYDVKM. V was pared by 6 bases and J by 2 bases, with 12 bases of the junction left unmatched. The CDR3 runs 17 residues. The DNA for the CDR3 is TGTGCCAGCAGACACCCGGACAGGGGGTTTTGGCAAGAGACCCAGTACTTC. This encodes CASRHPDRGFWQETQYF. The complete variable domain, with remaining parts taken from reference TRBV28 and TRBJ2-5, reads DVKVTQSSRYLVKRTGEKVFLECVQDMDHENMFWYRQDPGLGLRLIYFSYDVKMKEKGDIPEGYSVSREKKERFSLILESASTNQTSMYLCASRHPDRGFWQETQYFGPGTRLLVL.

The chain carries TRBV19 and TRBJ1-5; D gene unclear. The CDR3 is 15 residues long. CDR1 LNHDA and CDR2 SQIVND come from the germline V gene (reference sequence). The V and J ends lost 1 base and 0 bases respectively, with 7 bases between them. The CDR3 nucleotides are TGTGCCAGTAGTATAGGGACTGTTAGCAATCAGCCCCAGCATTTT. Protein: CASSIGTVSNQPQHF.

This clone was observed once. V gene TRBV25-1 combines with J gene TRBJ2-5; TRBD1 agrees at 12 bases. CDR1 is MGHDK, CDR2 SYGVNS, per germline. Trimming took 4 bases from V and 1 from J; bases not matched to a gene: 4. This CDR3 is built from 16 residues. CDR3 DNA sequence: TGTGCCAGCAGTGGTGGGGACAGGGGGCCCCAAGAGACCCAGTACTTC. Translated: CASSGGDRGPQETQYF.

This clone was counted only a few times. The chain carries TRBV19 and TRBJ1-1; D gene uncertain. The CDR3 has 13 residues. Trimming took 5 bases from V and 3 from J, leaving 10 bases between them. The germline V gene has CDR1 LNHDA and CDR2 SQIVND (reference sequence). CDR3 protein: CASSWSRDTEAFF. Here the CDR3 DNA reads TGTGCCAGTAGTTGGTCGAGGGACACTGAAGCTTTCTTT.

J is TRBJ2-1 and V is TRBV27; 7 bases match TRBD1. The CDR3 totals 11 residues. With V trimmed by 7 bases and J by 11 bases, 5 bases remained unmatched. CDR1 is MNHEY, CDR2 SMNVEV, per germline (reference sequence). CDR3 residues: CASNRQGQQFF. The CDR3 DNA reads TGTGCCAGCAACAGACAGGGTCAGCAGTTCTTC.

The V call is TRBV4-3, the J call TRBJ1-1, with a weak D call TRBD1 (6 bases). Germline loops: CDR1 LGHNA, CDR2 YSLEER. Trimming shortened V by 1 base and J by 8 bases, and 14 bases separated the two germline ends. This CDR3 is 14 amino acids long. The CDR3 region has the DNA TGCGCCAGCAGCCAAGGTCCGGGACAAAACGAAGCTTTCTTT. The encoded protein is CASSQGPGQNEAFF.